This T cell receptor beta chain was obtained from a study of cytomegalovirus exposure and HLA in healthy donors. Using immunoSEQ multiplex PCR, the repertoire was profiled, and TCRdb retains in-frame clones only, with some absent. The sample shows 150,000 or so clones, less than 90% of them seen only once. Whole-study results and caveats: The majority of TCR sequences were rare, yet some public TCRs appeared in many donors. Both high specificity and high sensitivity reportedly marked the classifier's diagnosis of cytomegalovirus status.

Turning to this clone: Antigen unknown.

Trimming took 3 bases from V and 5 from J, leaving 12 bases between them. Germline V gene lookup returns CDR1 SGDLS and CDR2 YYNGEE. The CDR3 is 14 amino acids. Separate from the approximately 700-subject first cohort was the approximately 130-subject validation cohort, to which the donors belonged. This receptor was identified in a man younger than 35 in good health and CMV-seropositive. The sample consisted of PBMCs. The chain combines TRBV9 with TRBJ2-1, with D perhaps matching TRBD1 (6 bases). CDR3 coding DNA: TGTGCCAGCAGCGCGAGGGACACCCACAATGAGCAGTTCTTC. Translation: CASSARDTHNEQFF.